The 10 T cell receptor beta chains in this list originate from one sample, sequenced in a study of blood T cell repertoires in COVID-19. TCRdb keeps only in-frame clones here, not all; method: immunoSEQ multiplex PCR. This table holds about 100,000 clones, 80% found once. The sequenced material came from peripheral blood. Every receptor here comes from a woman aged 70-85 years with acute or convalescent COVID-19.

V gene TRBV27 combines with J gene TRBJ2-7; the D gene is possibly TRBD2 (6 bases). The CDR3 extends over 16 amino acids. Germline V lookup: CDR1 MNHEY, CDR2 SMNVEV (reference sequence). Between the trimmed V and J ends, which lost 5 bases and 1 base, there was a span of 18 bases. The CDR3 DNA follows: TGTGCCAGCAGTGGGCGGGACGCCGGCTTGTCCTACGAGCAGTACTTC. Protein product: CASSGRDAGLSYEQYF.

This clone rates as medium-sized. The chain recombines TRBV19 with TRBJ2-5; possibly TRBD2 for D (6 bases). CDR1 and CDR2 (germline): LNHDA, SQIVND (reference sequence). V shed 5 bases and J shed 1 base, with 11 bases lying between them. CDR3 length: 14 amino acids. Here the CDR3 DNA reads TGTGCCAGTAGTCGGGACTCGGGCCAAGAGACCCAGTACTTC. As protein: CASSRDSGQETQYF.

The CDR3 sequence is CASSPGQATYNEQFF. The CDR3 region has the DNA TGTGCCAGCAGCCCGGGACAGGCCACCTACAATGAGCAGTTCTTC. The J gene is TRBJ2-1, the V gene TRBV7-3; 8 nucleotides align to TRBD1. This CDR3 region has 15 residues. The V and J ends lost 5 bases and 2 bases, in that order; junction bases with no gene match: 5. CDR1 is SGHTA and CDR2 is FQGTGA in the germline V gene.

The chain combines TRBV29-1 with TRBJ2-4, with 8 bases aligning to TRBD2. The CDR3 covers 13 residues. Germline V gene sequence: CDR1 SQVTM, CDR2 ANQGSEA. The ends lost 4 bases at V and 8 bases at J; junction bases unmatched: 7. The CDR3 here is CSVGISGGDIQYF. In nucleotides, the CDR3 is TGCAGCGTTGGGATCAGCGGGGGAGACATTCAGTACTTC.

J is TRBJ2-2 and V is TRBV6-5; maybe TRBD2 (6 bases). This CDR3 has 15 amino acids. Germline CDR1 reads MNHEY; CDR2 reads SVGAGI. V was pared by 7 bases and J by 1 base, with 13 bases between. The CDR3 DNA follows: TGTGCCAGCACTAACGGGGGTCTGAACACCGGGGAGCTGTTTTTT. Protein sequence: CASTNGGLNTGELFF.

The J gene is TRBJ2-3, the V gene TRBV3-1 (or the pseudogene TRBV3-2); D unclear. The germline V gene encodes CDR1 LGHDT and CDR2 YNNKEL (reference sequence). V was shortened by 0 bases and J by 0 bases, with 10 bases between the two germline ends. The CDR3 loop spans 16 amino acids. CDR3 sequence reads: CASSQEAGTSTDTQYF. DNA for the CDR3: TGTGCCAGCAGCCAAGAAGCAGGTACTAGCACAGATACGCAGTATTTT.

The chain joins TRBV7-3 to TRBJ2-5; D is uncertain. Germline CDR1 is SGHTA and CDR2 is FQGTGA. CDR3 length equals 18 residues. The V end lost 2 bases, the J end lost 4 bases, and 23 bases lay between the germline ends. CDR3 in amino acids: CASSLSANHEYSGETQYF. The DNA for the CDR3 is TGTGCCAGCAGCTTATCCGCGAACCACGAATACTCGGGAGAGACCCAGTACTTC.

This clone was seen only once. The chain has TRBV5-5 and TRBJ1-4, with D possibly being TRBD1 (5 bases). Germline values: CDR1 SGHKS, CDR2 YYEKEE (reference sequence). V was trimmed by 0 bases and J by 11 bases, leaving 11 bases between them. The CDR3 has 13 residues. Here the CDR3 reads CASSLVTEAKLFF. CDR3 bases: TGTGCCAGCAGCTTGGTGACAGAGGCTAAACTGTTTTTT.

J is TRBJ2-7 and V is TRBV3-1 (or the pseudogene TRBV3-2), with TRBD2 identical over 14 bases. The junction had 6 bases not matched to a gene; V was cut back by 4 bases and J by 4 bases. Germline CDR1 and CDR2: LGHDT and YNNKEL (reference sequence). The CDR3 covers 16 residues. The CDR3 DNA follows: TGTGCCAGCAGCCCAAGACTAGCGGGGGGGACTTACGAGCAGTACTTC. Encoded protein: CASSPRLAGGTYEQYF.

This clone showed up just once. The chain carries TRBV30 and TRBJ1-2; no reliable D call. Trimming took off 0 bases at V and 0 bases at J, with 11 bases between the two ends. The germline V gene encodes CDR1 GTSNPN and CDR2 SVGIG (reference sequence). This CDR3 is built from 15 residues. CDR3 loop: CAWSVRRSPNYGYTF. CDR3 coding DNA: TGTGCCTGGAGTGTTCGTCGCAGTCCTAACTATGGCTACACCTTC.